This TCR beta chain was observed in a study of T cells in localized non-small cell lung cancer. Study findings and constraints: The greatest T cell clonality was found in uninvolved adjacent lung (higher than in tumor).

The table came from immunoSEQ multiplex PCR; TCRdb's copy has only in-frame clones and leaves some out. The table has about 46,000 clones, roughly 79% seen once. This clone turned up a few times. Its specificity is not known. The ends lost 5 bases at V and 6 bases at J; junction bases unmatched: 9. This CDR3 has 15 residues. Germline assignment: CDR1 SGHAT and CDR2 FQNNGV. The chain links TRBV11-2 to TRBJ2-1; 8 bases are shared with TRBD2. This receptor was taken from a man aged 40 to 75 with stage III lung adenocarcinoma. The sample consisted of peripheral blood mononuclear cells, taken before any cancer treatment. The CDR3 protein is CASSPLTGGSNEQFF. In DNA, the CDR3 is TGTGCCAGCAGCCCTTTGACGGGGGGGTCCAATGAGCAGTTCTTC. The full variable domain, its missing parts supplied by reference TRBV11-2 and TRBJ2-1, is EAGVAQSPRYKIIEKRQSVAFWCNPISGHATLYWYQQILGQGPKLLIQFQNNGVVDDSQLPKDRFSAERLKGVDSTLKIQPAKLEDSAVYLCASSPLTGGSNEQFFGPGTRLTVL.